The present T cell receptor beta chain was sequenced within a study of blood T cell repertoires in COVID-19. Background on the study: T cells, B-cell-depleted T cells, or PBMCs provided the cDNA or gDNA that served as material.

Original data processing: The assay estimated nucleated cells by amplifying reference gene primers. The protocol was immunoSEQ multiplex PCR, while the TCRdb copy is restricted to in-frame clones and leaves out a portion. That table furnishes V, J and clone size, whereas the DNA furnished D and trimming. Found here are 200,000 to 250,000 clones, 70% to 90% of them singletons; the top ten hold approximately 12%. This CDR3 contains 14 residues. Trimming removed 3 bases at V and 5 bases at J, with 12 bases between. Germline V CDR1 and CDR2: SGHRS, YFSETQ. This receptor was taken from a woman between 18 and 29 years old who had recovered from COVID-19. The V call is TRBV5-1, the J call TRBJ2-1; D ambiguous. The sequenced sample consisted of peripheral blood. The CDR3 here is CASSSTPTNNEQFF. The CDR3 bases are TGCGCCAGCAGCTCGACCCCTACTAACAATGAGCAGTTCTTC.